The source of this TCR beta chain is a study of blood T cell repertoires in COVID-19. The CDR3 is 15 residues long. Germline CDR1 reads LGHDT; CDR2 reads YNNKEL (reference sequence). Trimming pared 1 base from V and 0 bases from J, leaving 10 bases between. The protocol was immunoSEQ multiplex PCR, while the TCRdb copy is restricted to in-frame clones and leaves out a portion. The sample records about 91,000 clones, roughly 78% being singletons. This TCR was recovered from a man aged 50-60 years with active or convalescent COVID-19. V and J are TRBV3-1 (or the pseudogene TRBV3-2) and TRBJ2-7; possible D gene TRBD2, 6 bases. The sequencing input was peripheral blood. CDR3: CASSQAGTPSYEQYF. In DNA form, the CDR3 reads TGTGCCAGCAGCCAAGCCGGGACTCCCTCCTACGAGCAGTACTTC.